Presented here are 27 T cell receptor beta chains from one specimen sequenced in a study of CD8 T cells in Susac syndrome. It was with random hexamers that roughly 0.5 to 1 ug RNA was reverse transcribed. In TCRdb, the immunoSEQ multiplex PCR reads were re-called with MiXCR into one record per CDR3 protein. This repertoire shows approximately 120,000 distinct CDR3 sequences, 96% found once; its top ten account for roughly 0.096%. Sequenced sample: CD4+ T cells from PBMCs. Source of these receptors: a human donor in good health.

The chain recombines TRBV29-1 with TRBJ1-5, with D perhaps matching TRBD1 (5 bases). The CDR3 covers 16 residues. Trimming stripped 4 bases from V and 4 bases from J, with 20 bases between. Per the germline V gene, CDR1 is SQVTM and CDR2 is ANQGSEA. This CDR3 is CSVALSGTVGNQPQHF. CDR3 in DNA: TGCAGCGTTGCTTTATCCGGGACTGTGGGGAATCAGCCCCAGCATTTT.

A single count supports this clonotype. The V call is TRBV2, the J call TRBJ1-5; 7 bases agree with TRBD1. The germline gives CDR1 SNHLY, CDR2 FYNNEI. The CDR3 extends over 13 amino acids. After removal of 10 bases from V and 0 bases from J, the junction contained 3 bases not matched to a gene. CDR3 nucleotides: TGTGCCACAGGGGGGGATAGCAATCAGCCCCAGCATTTT. This sequence encodes CATGGDSNQPQHF. The full variable domain, completed using reference TRBV2 and TRBJ1-5, is EPEVTQTPSHQVTQMGQEVILRCVPISNHLYFYWYRQILGQKVEFLVSFYNNEISEKSEIFDDQFSVERPDGSNFTLKIRSTKLEDSAMYFCATGGDSNQPQHFGDGTRLSIL.

This clonotype was recorded only once. This sequence joins TRBV20-1 and TRBJ2-1; D is perhaps TRBD2 (6 bases). V was cut by 1 base and J by 0 bases, with 25 bases left in between. Germline CDR1 reads DFQATT; CDR2 reads SNEGSKA (reference sequence). The CDR3 sequence is 20 residues long. The CDR3: CSARGTLYRTTESSYNEQFF. The DNA of the CDR3 is TGCAGTGCTAGAGGAACCCTATACAGGACTACCGAAAGCTCCTACAATGAGCAGTTCTTC.

This chain uses TRBV29-1 with TRBJ2-1; D not certain. V was pared by 3 bases and J by 9 bases, with 6 bases between. There are 10 residues in the CDR3. Per the germline V gene, CDR1 is SQVTM and CDR2 is ANQGSEA. CDR3 coding DNA: TGCAGCGTTGATAAGGGTGAGCAGTTCTTC. Translating gives CSVDKGEQFF.

V is TRBV20-1 and J is TRBJ1-4, with TRBD1 identical over 10 bases. The J segment lost 7 bases and the V segment lost 2 bases, leaving 7 bases of the junction unmatched. The CDR3 runs to 15 residues. The germline V gene has CDR1 DFQATT and CDR2 SNEGSKA (reference sequence). This CDR3 reads CSARFGTGVGEKLFF. The CDR3 nucleotides read TGCAGTGCTAGATTCGGGACAGGGGTGGGTGAAAAACTGTTTTTT.

This sequence joins TRBV30 and TRBJ1-6, with D possibly matching TRBD1 (5 bases). The germline V gene encodes CDR1 GTSNPN and CDR2 SVGIG (reference sequence). Trimming stripped 0 bases from V and 0 bases from J, with 6 bases between. This CDR3 has 15 residues. The chain's CDR3 is CAWSVRGSYNSPLHF. The CDR3 coding sequence is TGTGCCTGGAGTGTAAGGGGCTCCTATAATTCACCCCTCCACTTT.

The chain couples TRBV20-1 to TRBJ1-1; D unclear. V lost 3 bases and J lost 1, with 12 bases in between. Germline CDR1 reads DFQATT; CDR2 reads SNEGSKA (reference sequence). The CDR3 consists of 14 residues. Here the CDR3 DNA reads TGCAGTGCTAGGGAAGGACGGGCGAACACTGAAGCTTTCTTT. Its protein product is CSAREGRANTEAFF.

This sequence joins TRBV7-9 and TRBJ1-4; TRBD1 matches 7 bases. The CDR3 extends over 14 amino acids. From germline, CDR1 is SEHNR and CDR2 FQNEAQ (reference sequence). With 7 bases clipped from V and 7 bases from J, the junction kept 9 bases outside the gene matches. The chain's CDR3 is CASIRQGRGEKLFF. The CDR3 nucleotides are TGTGCCAGCATAAGACAGGGACGGGGTGAAAAACTGTTTTTT. Full variable domain (outside the CDR3, taken from reference TRBV7-9 and TRBJ1-4): DTGVSQNPRHKITKRGQNVTFRCDPISEHNRLYWYRQTLGQGPEFLTYFQNEAQLEKSRLLSDRFSAERPKGSFSTLEIQRTEQGDSAMYLCASIRQGRGEKLFFGSGTQLSVL.

The chain combines TRBV14 with TRBJ2-3; 9 bases agree with TRBD1. V gave up 5 bases and J gave up 6 bases; unmatched junction bases: 9. The CDR3 runs to 15 residues. Looked up from germline, CDR1 is SGHDN and CDR2 is FVKESK. CDR3 amino acids: CASSIRTGAPDTQYF. The DNA for the CDR3 is TGTGCCAGCAGCATCCGGACAGGGGCACCGGATACGCAGTATTTT.

This sequence joins TRBV5-1 and TRBJ2-7; D possibly matches TRBD1 or TRBD2 (5 bases each). CDR1 and CDR2 from the germline V gene are SGHRS and YFSETQ. This CDR3 comprises 13 residues. The ends were cut back, 4 bases at V and 7 bases at J, with 15 bases in the middle. The CDR3 nucleotides are TGCGCCAGCAGCGACAACCCAGGGAGAGAGCAGTACTTC. This gives the protein CASSDNPGREQYF.

This sequence joins TRBV4-1 and TRBJ2-7, with D tentatively TRBD1 or TRBD2 (6 bases each). The germline V gene encodes CDR1 MGHRA and CDR2 YSYEKL. The CDR3 length is 17 residues. Trimming pared 1 base from V and 3 bases from J, leaving 19 bases between. The CDR3 DNA reads as TGCGCCAGCAGCCAAGGACACGGGGGCCGTTCGCTCTACGAGCAGTACTTC. It translates to CASSQGHGGRSLYEQYF.

The gene calls are TRBV3-1 and TRBJ1-2, with 8 positions matching TRBD1. The CDR3 contains 13 residues. Germline values: CDR1 LGHDT, CDR2 YNNKEL (reference sequence). Trimming removed 4 bases from V and 6 bases from J; junction bases left unmatched: 4. The CDR3, as DNA: TGTGCCAGCAGCCGAGACAGGGGTGATGGCTACACCTTC. It translates to CASSRDRGDGYTF.

This sequence joins TRBV4-1 and TRBJ1-2, with 7 bases identical to TRBD1. In germline, CDR1 is MGHRA, CDR2 YSYEKL. Trimming took 1 base from V and 4 from J; bases not matched to a gene: 9. This CDR3 spans 16 amino acids. CDR3 protein: CASSQARTGGSYGYTF. As DNA, the CDR3 is TGCGCCAGCAGCCAAGCTAGGACAGGAGGATCCTATGGCTACACCTTC.

This chain joins TRBV3-1 and TRBJ1-1; unclear D gene. Between the trimmed V and J ends, which lost 2 bases and 1 base, there was a span of 5 bases. From germline, CDR1 is LGHDT and CDR2 YNNKEL (reference sequence). The CDR3 contains 13 residues. Here the CDR3 DNA reads TGTGCCAGCAGCCAATTCCAGAACACTGAAGCTTTCTTT. It specifies CASSQFQNTEAFF.

The chain employs TRBV18 and TRBJ1-1; D not certain. Germline V gives CDR1 KGHSH, CDR2 LQKENI. V was pared by 0 bases and J by 2 bases, with 10 bases between. The CDR3 is 15 amino acids. This CDR3 is CASSPPSGSNTEAFF. In DNA form, the CDR3 reads TGTGCCAGCTCACCACCGTCTGGGAGTAACACTGAAGCTTTCTTT.

CDR3 sequence: CASSLEVGSVYEQYF. The DNA for the CDR3 is TGCGCCAGCAGCTTGGAGGTAGGGTCGGTATACGAGCAGTACTTC. The chain recombines TRBV5-1 with TRBJ2-7, with D unresolved. The CDR3 totals 15 residues. V lost 0 bases and J lost 4, with 14 bases in between. Germline CDR1 reads SGHRS; CDR2 reads YFSETQ.

J is TRBJ2-7 and V is TRBV30; possibly TRBD2 for D (7 bases). This CDR3 is 14 amino acids long. Trimming removed 8 bases at V and 4 bases at J, with 21 bases between. The germline V gene has CDR1 GTSNPN and CDR2 SVGIG (reference sequence). CDR3 DNA: TGTGCCGTCGAGGGGGGGACCCCGCCGTACGAGCAGTACTTC. Encoded protein: CAVEGGTPPYEQYF.

The V and J genes are TRBV27 and TRBJ1-2; D is uncertain. CDR3 length: 17 amino acids. Trimming pared 3 bases from V and 0 bases from J, leaving 17 bases between. Germline CDR1 is MNHEY and CDR2 is SMNVEV (reference sequence). In nucleotides, the CDR3 is TGTGCCAGCAGTTTTAACCCCCCGGCGGCCTCTAACTATGGCTACACCTTC. Encoded protein: CASSFNPPAASNYGYTF.

This clonotype has only one observation. The V call is TRBV3-1, the J call TRBJ2-7, with D possibly matching TRBD1 (6 bases). V was shortened by 3 bases and J by 6 bases, with 18 bases between the two germline ends. From germline, CDR1 is LGHDT and CDR2 YNNKEL (reference sequence). The CDR3 runs to 15 residues. In DNA, the CDR3 is TGTGCCAGCAGCCATCGGGACACCAGGATGTCCGAGCAGTACTTC. Encoded protein: CASSHRDTRMSEQYF.

The chain employs TRBV20-1 and TRBJ2-5; a possible D gene is TRBD2 (6 bases). Germline loops: CDR1 DFQATT, CDR2 SNEGSKA (reference sequence). The CDR3 runs to 17 residues. Trimming pared 0 bases from V and 4 bases from J, leaving 21 bases between. CDR3 in DNA: TGCAGTGCTAGAGATTTGTTCCAAGCCTGGAGGGGAGAGACCCAGTACTTC. Its translation is CSARDLFQAWRGETQYF.

The chain couples TRBV30 to TRBJ2-5; a weak D match, TRBD1 (6 bases). Trimming stripped 3 bases from V and 4 bases from J, with 15 bases between. This CDR3 comprises 14 residues. CDR1 and CDR2 (germline): GTSNPN, SVGIG (reference sequence). The CDR3 loop reads CAWSFRRGGETQYF. The CDR3 DNA reads TGTGCCTGGAGCTTCCGGAGAGGGGGAGAGACCCAGTACTTC.

This clonotype has a single count. This chain uses TRBV30 with TRBJ2-2; 13 bases are shared with TRBD2. Germline CDR1 GTSNPN, CDR2 SVGIG (reference sequence). The length of the CDR3 is 14 residues. With 7 bases clipped from V and 7 bases from J, the junction kept 6 bases outside the gene matches. Here the CDR3 reads CALGTSGVGGELFF. CDR3 sequence (DNA): TGTGCCTTAGGGACTAGCGGGGTTGGCGGGGAGCTGTTTTTT.

The chain joins TRBV3-1 to TRBJ2-7; D may match TRBD1 or TRBD2 (5 bases each). The CDR3 runs 14 residues. CDR1 and CDR2 from the germline V gene are LGHDT and YNNKEL (reference sequence). Trimming pared 1 base from V and 5 bases from J, leaving 12 bases between. CDR3 coding DNA: TGTGCCAGCAGCCAAGCTCGAGGGGACGACGAGCAGTACTTC. Translating gives CASSQARGDDEQYF.

The V gene is TRBV6-5, the J gene TRBJ2-5; D possibly corresponds to TRBD2 (5 bases). From germline, CDR1 is MNHEY and CDR2 SVGAGI. The CDR3 has 15 residues. Trimming removed 0 bases at V and 7 bases at J, with 15 bases between. DNA for the CDR3: TGTGCCAGCAGTTACTCGTTAAGCGCGGGTACGACCCAGTACTTC. It encodes CASSYSLSAGTTQYF.

The CDR3 coding sequence is TGTGCCAGCTCACCCCGACAGGGTCGAAACATTCAGTACTTC. The encoded protein is CASSPRQGRNIQYF. The chain carries TRBV18 and TRBJ2-4, with 7 bases matching TRBD1. V lost 3 bases to trimming and J lost 6 bases; unmatched junction nucleotides: 5. This CDR3 comprises 14 residues. Germline V gene lookup returns CDR1 KGHSH and CDR2 LQKENI.

The chain couples TRBV28 to TRBJ2-6, with TRBD1 as a possible D gene (6 bases). The CDR3 loop spans 19 amino acids. From germline, CDR1 is MDHEN and CDR2 SYDVKM. The V end was cut by 6 bases, the J end by 0 bases, with 21 bases between. CDR3 loop: CASRGAGALISSGANVLTF. In DNA, the CDR3 is TGTGCCAGCAGGGGGGCAGGGGCCCTAATAAGCTCTGGGGCCAACGTCCTGACTTTC.

This chain connects TRBV7-3 to TRBJ2-3; no clear D gene. The germline V gene encodes CDR1 SGHTA and CDR2 FQGTGA. The CDR3 has 14 residues. V was trimmed by 2 bases and J by 1 base, leaving 7 bases between them. The CDR3 DNA follows: TGTGCCAGCAGCTTACGGGCAGGCACAGATACGCAGTATTTT. Protein: CASSLRAGTDTQYF.